This TCR beta chain was retrieved from a study of T cell changes during pregnancy in multiple sclerosis. Using immunoSEQ multiplex PCR, the repertoire was profiled, and TCRdb retains in-frame clones only, with some absent. Among over 70,000 clones listed, just under 95% were seen once. The CDR3 spans 13 residues. Germline CDR1 LNHDA, CDR2 SQIVND (reference sequence). The V and J ends lost 3 bases and 7 bases respectively, with 12 bases between them. This clone was counted a few times. The source material was peripheral blood, sampled in the third trimester of pregnancy. The sequence derives from a female donor with multiple sclerosis, enrolled in a pregnancy study. The chain uses TRBV19 and TRBJ1-1; D might be TRBD1 (5 bases). The CDR3 loop is CASSMGGTGEAFF. The CDR3 DNA is TGTGCCAGTAGTATGGGGGGAACGGGTGAAGCTTTCTTT.